This is a list of T cell receptor beta chains from one sample in a study of molecular identifiers for immune sequencing clone quantification. TCRdb fed the PCR reads into MiXCR, producing one record per CDR3 protein. The sample consists of 300,000 to 400,000 distinct CDR3 sequences, 20% to 25% of them appearing once. The sequencing sample was made of naive CD8+ T cells from blood, with Jurkat cell RNA spiked in. The receptors were sampled from a human donor in good health. Some libraries in this study had Jurkat cell RNA spiked in. Each CDR3 is given with its conserved first and last residue. The D gene is left open where the match is weak. For some rows the clone size is stated as once, few or many, or as a class when expanded; others skip it.

J gene: TRBJ2-5; D gene: TRBD1; V gene: TRBV28; clone size: many; CDR3 DNA: TGTGCCAGCAGTAAGTCTCCGGGACAGAGAGAAGAGACCCAGTACTTC; CDR3 protein: CASSKSPGQREETQYF
J gene: TRBJ1-2; D gene: NA; V gene: TRBV29-1; clone size: few; CDR3 DNA: TGCAGCGTTGAAGTCAGGCTCCGGGTCGGCTATGGCTACACCTTC; CDR3 protein: CSVEVRLRVGYGYTF
J gene: TRBJ2-1; D gene: NA; V gene: TRBV6-6; clone size: many; CDR3 DNA: TGTGCCAGCAGTTATCTCATCAGCTCCTACAATGAGCAGTTCTTC; CDR3 protein: CASSYLISSYNEQFF
J gene: TRBJ2-1; D gene: NA; V gene: TRBV12-3/TRBV12-4; clone size: once; CDR3 DNA: TGTGCCAGCAGAATATGGACTCCCCAGGGAGAGGAGCAGTTCTTC; CDR3 protein: CASRIWTPQGEEQFF
J gene: TRBJ2-1; D gene: NA; V gene: TRBV5-1; clone size: NA; CDR3 DNA: TGCGCCAGCAGACCCCGGAGAGCCTACAATGAGCAGTTCTTC; CDR3 protein: CASRPRRAYNEQFF
J gene: TRBJ1-1; D gene: TRBD1; V gene: TRBV2; clone size: many; CDR3 DNA: TGTGCCAGCACTCCGTTAGCAGGGGGATGGGTCACTGAAGCTTTCTTT; CDR3 protein: CASTPLAGGWVTEAFF
J gene: TRBJ1-3; D gene: NA; V gene: TRBV20-1; clone size: NA; CDR3 DNA: TGCAGCGCAAGGCCAGGGTCTGGAAACACCATATATTTT; CDR3 protein: CSARPGSGNTIYF
J gene: TRBJ2-3; D gene: NA; V gene: TRBV7-2; clone size: many; CDR3 DNA: TGTGCCAGCAGCTTAGCCGGGGGCGGGCCAGATACGCAGTATTTT; CDR3 protein: CASSLAGGGPDTQYF
J gene: TRBJ2-2; D gene: NA; V gene: TRBV6-5; clone size: NA; CDR3 DNA: TGTGCCAGCAGTTACGTAAGGGTCGGGGAGCTGCTTTTT; CDR3 protein: CASSYVRVGELLF
J gene: TRBJ2-7; D gene: TRBD1; V gene: TRBV3-1; clone size: many; CDR3 DNA: TGTGCCAGCAGCCCAGGACAGGGCGGCTACGAGCAGTACTTC; CDR3 protein: CASSPGQGGYEQYF
J gene: TRBJ1-6; D gene: NA; V gene: TRBV7-9; clone size: many; CDR3 DNA: TGTGCCAGCAGCTTAGTACAGGGCGGCTCACCCCTCCACTTT; CDR3 protein: CASSLVQGGSPLHF
J gene: TRBJ2-5; D gene: TRBD2; V gene: TRBV7-6; clone size: NA; CDR3 DNA: TGTGCCAGCAGCTCCAGGGACTACAAAGAGACCCAGTACTTC; CDR3 protein: CASSSRDYKETQYF
J gene: TRBJ2-7; D gene: TRBD1; V gene: TRBV9; clone size: many; CDR3 DNA: TGTGCCAGCAGCGGGGGCGAGAGTTTTCAGGGGGCTGGAGAGCAGTACTTC; CDR3 protein: CASSGGESFQGAGEQYF